These 11 T cell receptor beta chains were all obtained from the same sample, sequenced in a study of cytomegalovirus exposure and HLA in healthy donors. The PCR was carried out with 60 Vbeta primers and 13 Jbeta primers. The table came from immunoSEQ multiplex PCR; TCRdb's copy has only in-frame clones and leaves some out. The repertoire consists of roughly 150,000 clones, with roughly 67% occurring once and the leading ten covering approximately 5.1%. Sequencing input: PBMCs. The receptors shown here come from a woman aged 18-29 years in good health and CMV-seropositive.

For this clone: Its ends do not fully match the called genes, so a read error is possible. This chain connects TRBV7-8 to TRBJ2-5; 7 nucleotides match TRBD1. The J call may be wrong; the DNA end is better matched by TRBJ2-7. This CDR3 spans 12 amino acids. Germline V gene lookup returns CDR1 SGHVS and CDR2 FQNEAQ. The CDR3 protein is CVSSPGTDEQYF. The CDR3 coding sequence is TGTGTCAGCAGCCCCGGGACAGACGAGCAGTACTTC.

The CDR3 loop is CASSRDPYREEGEKLFF. The CDR3, as DNA: TGTGCCAGCAGCCGTGATCCCTACAGGGAAGAGGGTGAAAAACTGTTTTTT. This chain uses TRBV5-6 with TRBJ1-4, with D perhaps matching TRBD1 (6 bases). CDR3 length: 17 residues. The germline V gene has CDR1 SGHDT and CDR2 YYEEEE. Trimming took 4 bases from V and 7 from J, leaving 23 bases between them. Combining the CDR3 with reference TRBV5-6 and TRBJ1-4 gives the whole variable domain DAGVTQSPTHLIKTRGQQVTLRCSPKSGHDTVSWYQQALGQGPQFIFQYYEEEERQRGNFPDRFSGHQFPNYSSELNVNALLLGDSALYLCASSRDPYREEGEKLFFGSGTQLSVL.

This clone was seen a few times. The gene calls are TRBV4-2 and TRBJ2-1; weak D call: TRBD2 (7 bases). The V end was cut by 0 bases, the J end by 0 bases, with 12 bases between. The CDR3 spans 17 residues. CDR1 and CDR2 (germline): LGHNA, YNFKEQ. In DNA, the CDR3 is TGTGCCAGCAGCCAAGAAGGGGGGGTCAGCTCCTACAATGAGCAGTTCTTC. The encoded protein is CASSQEGGVSSYNEQFF.

V is TRBV4-2 and J is TRBJ1-6; D gene uncertain. The CDR3 extends over 15 amino acids. CDR1 LGHNA and CDR2 YNFKEQ come from the germline V gene. Deletions cut 0 bases from V and 10 bases from J, with 13 bases between. CDR3 DNA: TGTGCCAGCAGCCAAGAGGAACAGCTCGGATCACCCCTCCACTTT. Protein product: CASSQEEQLGSPLHF.

The rearrangement links TRBV29-1 to TRBJ2-5; 11 bases match TRBD2. Per germline, CDR1 SQVTM and CDR2 ANQGSEA. The CDR3 contains 15 residues. J lost 3 bases, V lost 6 bases, and 9 bases had no gene match. The CDR3: CSVDTSGGVKETQYF. The CDR3 DNA reads TGCAGCGTCGACACTAGCGGGGGAGTGAAAGAGACCCAGTACTTC.

This chain connects TRBV5-5 to TRBJ2-7; D gene ambiguous. Germline CDR1 reads SGHKS; CDR2 reads YYEKEE (reference sequence). V was pared by 4 bases and J by 0 bases, with 8 bases between. The CDR3 covers 13 residues. The CDR3 DNA is TGTGCCAGCAGCATAACTCCCTCCTACGAGCAGTACTTC. Amino acid sequence: CASSITPSYEQYF.

Concerning this clone: Within the sample, other DNA sequences also encode this same CDR3. The chain joins TRBV5-1 to TRBJ1-2; 11 bases map to TRBD1. Germline CDR1 SGHRS, CDR2 YFSETQ. The J segment lost 2 bases and the V segment lost 4 bases, leaving 4 bases of the junction unmatched. This CDR3 spans 15 amino acids. The CDR3 loop reads CASSQGQGGNYGYTF. The CDR3, as DNA: TGCGCCAGCAGCCAGGGACAGGGGGGAAACTATGGCTACACCTTC.

This clone was seen a few times. This chain joins TRBV9 and TRBJ2-7; 11 nucleotides align to TRBD1. With 0 bases clipped from V and 6 bases from J, the junction kept 2 bases outside the gene matches. The CDR3 runs 14 residues. Germline CDR1 reads SGDLS; CDR2 reads YYNGEE. CDR3 loop: CASSVGTGGIEQYF. As DNA, the CDR3 is TGTGCCAGCAGCGTAGGGACAGGGGGCATCGAGCAGTACTTC.

Note on this clone: This same CDR3 is encoded by further DNA sequences in the sample. This chain links TRBV6-6 with TRBJ1-1; 8 nucleotides match TRBD1. The V segment lost 9 bases and the J segment 0 bases; nucleotides outside the gene matches: 6. CDR1 is MNHNY and CDR2 is SVGAGI in the germline V gene (reference sequence). This CDR3 is 14 amino acids long. CDR3 amino acids: CASRQGPMNTEAFF. The CDR3 nucleotides read TGTGCCAGTAGACAGGGGCCGATGAACACTGAAGCTTTCTTT.

This chain connects TRBV6-5 to TRBJ2-3; D gene ambiguous. The CDR3 consists of 13 residues. Germline V CDR1 and CDR2: MNHEY, SVGAGI. V was clipped by 6 bases and J by 0 bases, with 7 bases between them. CDR3 nucleotide sequence: TGTGCCAGCAGGTCAACTAGCACAGATACGCAGTATTTT. It translates to CASRSTSTDTQYF.

Remarks on this clone: A junction end diverges from the germline sequence, so it may reflect a read error. The chain couples TRBV9 to TRBJ2-7; a possible D gene is TRBD1 (6 bases). From germline, CDR1 is SGDLS and CDR2 YYNGEE. The CDR3 has 14 residues. The CDR3: CASSGRDTLYGQYF. CDR3 DNA: TGTGCCAGCAGCGGCCGGGACACCCTTTACGGGCAGTACTTC.